What follows is one TCR beta chain and its context. What it binds is not known. The data originate from a study of cytomegalovirus exposure and HLA in healthy donors. Study background: An analysis done earlier identified 100 million to 140 million unique TCR beta sequences from approximately 200 million T cells. Whole-study results and caveats: Upon later analysis, TCR association rates were observed to vary by HLA locus, being highest for DRB1 and lowest for HLA-C. The dataset shows that most TCR sequences were rare, while some public TCRs occurred in many donors. In an earlier analysis, productive rearrangement rates for most beta V segments clustered near 87% or 30%.

Researchers ran the PCR with 60 Vbeta and 13 Jbeta primers. Produced via immunoSEQ multiplex PCR; TCRdb's table is partial and in-frame only. The table lists some 130,000 clones, over 75% of them singletons. The ends were cut back, 1 base at V and 1 base at J, with 8 bases in the middle. Germline V lookup: CDR1 SGHRS, CDR2 YFSETQ. The CDR3 contains 14 residues. This chain uses TRBV5-1 with TRBJ1-1; D unresolved. The source of this sequence is a woman aged 35 to 49 in good health and CMV-seropositive. The material sequenced was PBMCs. DNA of the CDR3: TGCGCCAGCAGCTTGACGCGGGGGAACACTGAAGCTTTCTTT. Encoded protein: CASSLTRGNTEAFF.